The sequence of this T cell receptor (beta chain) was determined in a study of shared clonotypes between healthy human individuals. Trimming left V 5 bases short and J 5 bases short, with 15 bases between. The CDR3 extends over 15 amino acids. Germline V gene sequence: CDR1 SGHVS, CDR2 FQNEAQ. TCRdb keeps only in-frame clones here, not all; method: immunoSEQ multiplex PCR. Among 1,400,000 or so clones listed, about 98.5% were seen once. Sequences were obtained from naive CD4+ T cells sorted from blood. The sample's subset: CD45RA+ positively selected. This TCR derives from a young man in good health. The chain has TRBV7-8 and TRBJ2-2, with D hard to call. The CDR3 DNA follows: TGTGCCAGCAGCAGTTCTAGGGCCGGTACCGGGGAGCTGTTTTTT. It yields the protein CASSSSRAGTGELFF.